This T cell receptor beta chain was observed in a study of vaccination and CD4 T cells after COVID-19. About the study: Recovered patients in the cohort numbered six men and four women, two of them Hispanic.

Treatment specified: approximately 9-day PBMC culture with coronavirus spike peptide pools or control peptides (ViraFEST assay). Expanded clonotypes were found by TCR sequencing after peptide-pool stimulation (ViraFEST). Of note for this clonotype: The antigen remains undetermined.

Per germline, CDR1 GTSNPN and CDR2 SVGIG (reference sequence). The length of the CDR3 is 13 residues. Trimming stripped 2 bases from V and 4 bases from J, with 11 bases between. An Oncomine TCR Beta short-read assay was used to sequence the DNA from cultured CD4+ T cells. TCRdb itself ran the PCR reads through MiXCR, one entry per CDR3 protein. The sample consists of about 17,000 distinct CDR3 sequences, 40% of them appearing once. This TCR derives from a human donor who had recovered from COVID-19. The sample taken for sequencing was CD4+ T cells from blood, cultured in vitro. This rearrangement joins TRBV30 to TRBJ1-2; possible D gene TRBD1, 6 bases. CDR3 region: CAWSQGLSYGYTF. The CDR3 DNA reads as TGTGCCTGGAGTCAGGGGTTGAGCTATGGCTACACCTTC. The full variable domain, rest sourced from reference TRBV30 and TRBJ1-2, is SQTIHQWPATLVQPVGSPLSLECTVEGTSNPNLYWYRQAAGRGLQLLFYSVGIGQISSEVPQNLSASRPQDRQFILSSKKLLLSDSGFYLCAWSQGLSYGYTFGSGTRLTVV.